These 17 T cell receptor beta chains share one sample of origin, sequenced in a study of blood T cells in healthy people across ages. A J-beta primer mix and a sample-barcoded 5' primer were used in a second PCR of about 7 to 12 cycles. TCRdb used MiXCR to reprocess the 5' RACE reads, holding one entry per CDR3 protein. The table has 650,000 to 700,000 distinct CDR3 sequences, approximately 29% seen once. Input material: blood. The source of these receptors is a woman aged 80 or over in good health.

In this sample, this clonotype turned up many times. V is TRBV3-1 and J is TRBJ2-5, with TRBD1 as a possible D gene (7 bases). CDR3 length: 16 amino acids. The V gene lost 5 bases and the J gene lost 0 bases, with 16 bases spanning the gap. Per the germline V gene, CDR1 is LGHDT and CDR2 is YNNKEL (reference sequence). In nucleotides, the CDR3 is TGTGCCAGCAGCGACCGACAGGGACTTTACCAAGAGACCCAGTACTTC. It encodes CASSDRQGLYQETQYF.

The sample holds many counts of this clonotype. The gene calls are TRBV20-1 and TRBJ2-3; 7 bases align to TRBD1. Germline lookup yields CDR1 DFQATT and CDR2 SNEGSKA (reference sequence). The length of the CDR3 is 15 residues. J gave up 4 bases and V 3 bases, and 10 bases lay outside the gene matches. CDR3 residues: CSASPLVRGPDTQYF. The DNA for the CDR3 is TGCAGTGCTAGCCCGCTAGTGAGGGGGCCAGATACGCAGTATTTT.

This clonotype was seen ten or more times. The rearrangement uses TRBV20-1 and TRBJ2-7, with D perhaps matching TRBD2 (6 bases). V was clipped by 1 base and J by 2 bases, with 9 bases between them. The CDR3 sequence is 13 residues long. Germline V lookup: CDR1 DFQATT, CDR2 SNEGSKA (reference sequence). The CDR3 nucleotides read TGCAGTGCTAGAGGTAGCGGTGCCTACGAGCAGTACTTC. Its translation: CSARGSGAYEQYF.

The V and J genes are TRBV7-9 and TRBJ1-4; the match to TRBD1 covers 7 bases. The trim removed 5 bases at V and 14 bases at J, leaving 8 bases unmatched. Germline CDR1 SEHNR, CDR2 FQNEAQ (reference sequence). The CDR3 covers 12 residues. As DNA, the CDR3 is TGTGCCAGCAGCCTATCCGGGACAGACCTGTTTTTT. Protein product: CASSLSGTDLFF.

This clonotype was counted many times. Just one base apart from a much larger clone, this may be a read error. The V call is TRBV7-9, the J call TRBJ1-4; D remains ambiguous. This CDR3 contains 14 residues. Germline CDR1 reads SEHNR; CDR2 reads FQNEAQ (reference sequence). CDR3 nucleotides: TGTGCCAGCAGCAAGACGGCGGCTAATGAAAAACGGTTTTTT. The encoded protein is CASSKTAANEKRFF. Using reference TRBV7-9 and TRBJ1-4 for the parts outside the CDR3, the full variable domain is DTGVSQNPRHKITKRGQNVTFRCDPISEHNRLYWYRQTLGQGPEFLTYFQNEAQLEKSRLLSDRFSAERPKGSFSTLEIQRTEQGDSAMYLCASSKTAANEKRFFGSGTQLSVL.

This rearrangement joins TRBV2 to TRBJ2-2; a possible D gene is TRBD2 (6 bases). Germline CDR1 SNHLY, CDR2 FYNNEI. CDR3 length: 16 amino acids. Trimming pared 8 bases from V and 3 bases from J, leaving 19 bases between. The CDR3: CASRARVGGDTGELFF. The CDR3 region has the DNA TGTGCCAGCCGAGCGAGGGTCGGGGGAGACACCGGGGAGCTGTTTTTT.

This clonotype was counted at least ten times. The chain combines TRBV5-1 with TRBJ2-3, with TRBD2 identical over 13 bases. Germline lookup yields CDR1 SGHRS and CDR2 YFSETQ. Trimming at V came to 1 base and at J to 3 bases, leaving 2 bases not matched to a gene. This CDR3 is 16 amino acids long. The CDR3 is CASSLTTSGGTDTQYF. CDR3 in DNA: TGCGCCAGCAGCTTGACGACTAGCGGGGGGACAGATACGCAGTATTTT.

The rearrangement uses TRBV30 and TRBJ2-1, with 11 bases aligning to TRBD1. Per germline, CDR1 GTSNPN and CDR2 SVGIG (reference sequence). The CDR3 sequence is 15 residues long. Trimming took 0 bases from V and 3 from J; bases not matched to a gene: 1. Here the CDR3 reads CAWSVGTGGYNEQFF. The CDR3 DNA follows: TGTGCCTGGAGTGTAGGGACAGGGGGCTACAATGAGCAGTTCTTC. Looking up the rest from reference TRBV30 and TRBJ2-1 gives the full variable domain: SQTIHQWPATLVQPVGSPLSLECTVEGTSNPNLYWYRQAAGRGLQLLFYSVGIGQISSEVPQNLSASRPQDRQFILSSKKLLLSDSGFYLCAWSVGTGGYNEQFFGPGTRLTVL.

The chain combines TRBV7-9 with TRBJ2-1; TRBD2 matches at 10 bases. The CDR3 has 15 residues. From germline, CDR1 is SEHNR and CDR2 FQNEAQ (reference sequence). The junction had 9 bases not matched to a gene; V was cut back by 6 bases and J by 7 bases. CDR3 DNA: TGTGCCAGCAGTGTGGGGTCTAGCGGGAGAAATGAGCAGTTCTTC. Translated, it gives CASSVGSSGRNEQFF.

The chain carries TRBV5-1 and TRBJ2-1; D gene unclear. There are 13 residues in the CDR3. Trimming pared 7 bases from V and 2 bases from J, leaving 10 bases between. Germline values: CDR1 SGHRS, CDR2 YFSETQ. The CDR3 region has the DNA TGCGCCAGCGGCGACACTACCTACAATGAGCAGTTCTTC. This translates into CASGDTTYNEQFF.

Ten or more counts support this clonotype. The chain links TRBV11-2 to TRBJ2-1; possibly TRBD2 for D (6 bases). This CDR3 has 12 amino acids. V lost 7 bases, J lost 11 bases, and 15 bases lay in between. The germline V gene encodes CDR1 SGHAT and CDR2 FQNNGV. CDR3: CASTSGRGKQFF. For the CDR3, the DNA is TGTGCCAGCACCTCTGGGCGGGGAAAGCAGTTCTTC.

This clonotype was picked up many times. The gene calls are TRBV4-1 and TRBJ1-6; D uncertain. V shed 4 bases and J shed 9 bases, with 10 bases lying between them. CDR1 MGHRA and CDR2 YSYEKL come from the germline V gene. CDR3 length: 13 residues. The CDR3 here is CASSLSGSSPLHF. In nucleotides, the CDR3 is TGCGCCAGCAGCCTTTCCGGCAGTTCACCCCTCCACTTT.

The table lists this clonotype with many counts. The chain couples TRBV30 to TRBJ2-3; 10 bases are shared with TRBD2. Losses at the gene ends were 4 bases for V and 7 bases for J; bases not matched to a gene: 8. The V gene's germline CDR1 is GTSNPN and CDR2 SVGIG (reference sequence). This CDR3 has 14 residues. CDR3 loop: CAWTERGGPYTQYF. The CDR3 DNA follows: TGTGCCTGGACGGAGCGGGGGGGCCCCTATACGCAGTATTTT.

This clonotype was counted ten times or more. The chain carries TRBV10-3 and TRBJ1-1; D is uncertain. Looked up from germline, CDR1 is ENHRY and CDR2 is SYGVKD. V lost 3 bases and J 3 bases, leaving 11 bases between the germline ends. The CDR3 runs 14 residues. This chain's CDR3 is CAISDRGRDTEAFF. DNA of the CDR3: TGTGCCATCAGTGACCGCGGGAGAGACACTGAAGCTTTCTTT.

This clonotype occurred a few times. This chain connects TRBV7-9 to TRBJ1-5; tentatively, D is TRBD1 (5 bases). The ends were cut back, 8 bases at V and 7 bases at J, with 15 bases in the middle. The CDR3 totals 13 residues. Germline CDR1 SEHNR, CDR2 FQNEAQ (reference sequence). The chain's CDR3 is CASGNPPGQPQHF. CDR3 nucleotide sequence: TGTGCCAGCGGAAACCCCCCAGGGCAGCCCCAGCATTTT.

This clonotype was seen at least ten times. The rearrangement links TRBV15 to TRBJ1-5, with 8 bases that match TRBD1. The trim removed 0 bases at V and 5 bases at J, leaving 15 bases unmatched. Germline CDR1 LNHNV, CDR2 YYDKDF (reference sequence). The CDR3 extends over 19 amino acids. CDR3 sequence reads: CATSRDYPNSGGGDQPQHF. CDR3 nucleotide sequence: TGTGCCACCAGCAGAGATTACCCCAACTCAGGGGGCGGCGATCAGCCCCAGCATTTT.

This clonotype was recorded a few times. This may be a read error, as it is one base from a much larger clone. The chain couples TRBV11-2 to TRBJ2-7; unclear D gene. Looked up from germline, CDR1 is SGHAT and CDR2 is FQNNGV. The CDR3 totals 11 residues. CDR3 sequence: CASSIAYGQYF. The CDR3 nucleotides read TGTGCCAGCAGCATAGCCTACGGGCAGTACTTC.